A selection of T cell receptor beta chains follows, all from one sample in a study of T cells after posttransplantation cyclophosphamide. Produced via immunoSEQ multiplex PCR; TCRdb's table is partial and in-frame only. The sample includes approximately 5,100 clones, about three quarters seen only once; the top ten take about half. The sample was PBMCs, taken roughly 340 days after allogeneic stem cell transplant with calcineurin inhibitor and methotrexate. These receptors all come from a female patient aged 50 to 60 who received an allogeneic stem cell transplant from an unrelated donor, was CMV-positive, and had acute and chronic GVHD. These T cells may partly come from the graft donor. Each CDR3 is given with its conserved first and last residue. The listing skips clone size in some rows; elsewhere it reads once, few, many or a size class.

V: TRBV6-5
size: -
length: 14
J: TRBJ1-1
CDR3: CASSYRRAGTEAFF

V: TRBV7-9
size: medium-sized
length: 13
J: TRBJ2-3
CDR3: CASSKGSTDTQYF

V: TRBV5-4
size: -
length: 17
J: TRBJ1-1
CDR3: CASSLPPGQGANTEAFF

V: TRBV27
size: once
length: 13
J: TRBJ2-7
CDR3: CASTRPGGYEQYF

V: TRBV6-5
size: -
length: 14
J: TRBJ1-2
CDR3: CASSAGTPRDGYTF

V: TRBV4-1
size: -
length: 15
J: TRBJ2-1
CDR3: CASSQDLGPYNEQFF

V: TRBV2
size: -
length: 15
J: TRBJ2-2
CDR3: CASNPKQVYTGELFF

V: TRBV5-4
size: -
length: 15
J: TRBJ2-5
CDR3: CASSLDGLAGARRYF

V: TRBV6-5
size: -
length: 12
J: TRBJ1-2
CDR3: CASKEGWDGYTF

V: TRBV18
size: -
length: 15
J: TRBJ1-4
CDR3: CASSPDRGRGEKLFF

V: TRBV5-6
size: -
length: 16
J: TRBJ2-5
CDR3: CASMQVGEDLRETQYF

V: TRBV4-1
size: -
length: 18
J: TRBJ2-1
CDR3: CASSQDRGTRRTYNEQFF

V: TRBV15
size: -
length: 14
J: TRBJ2-1
CDR3: CATSPRTGANEQFF

V: TRBV4-2
size: -
length: 15
J: TRBJ1-2
CDR3: CASSQSRSGYYGYTF

V: TRBV30
size: -
length: 15
J: TRBJ1-2
CDR3: CAWSGGISGTNGYTF

V: TRBV6-1
size: -
length: 14
J: TRBJ2-7
CDR3: CASSEVAHTYEQYF

V: TRBV5-4
size: -
length: 14
J: TRBJ2-7
CDR3: CASSLRGTSYEQYF

V: TRBV7-2
size: few
length: 13
J: TRBJ1-3
CDR3: CASSPSGGNTIYF

V: TRBV5-1
size: -
length: 15
J: TRBJ1-2
CDR3: CASSLQGNANYGYTF

V: TRBV6-1
size: -
length: 15
J: TRBJ1-1
CDR3: CASSEGTGILTEAFF

V: TRBV19
size: -
length: 17
J: TRBJ2-1
CDR3: CASSMGGAGANYNEQFF

V: TRBV7-6
size: few
length: 14
J: TRBJ1-1
CDR3: CASSLGTGNTEAFF

V: TRBV5-4
size: -
length: 11
J: TRBJ1-2
CDR3: CASSLDRAVRF

V: TRBV29-1
size: -
length: 18
J: TRBJ2-3
CDR3: CSVVSLGLAGERTDTQYF

V: TRBV9
size: -
length: 15
J: TRBJ1-1
CDR3: CASSALGSGMVEAFF

V: TRBV29-1
size: -
length: 13
J: TRBJ2-3
CDR3: CSAGTGVRDTQYF

V: TRBV30
size: -
length: 18
J: TRBJ1-4
CDR3: CAWNRGQGDSGYNEKLFF

V: TRBV4-1
size: -
length: 15
J: TRBJ1-1
CDR3: CASSRGQGMNTEAFF

V: TRBV28
size: -
length: 11
J: TRBJ1-1
CDR3: CASSYSTEAFF

V: TRBV10-2
size: -
length: 14
J: TRBJ2-1
CDR3: CASSKRGVYNEQFF

V: TRBV6-5
size: -
length: 13
J: TRBJ1-5
CDR3: CASSSYSNQPQHF

V: TRBV18
size: -
length: 15
J: TRBJ1-1
CDR3: CASSQGQGVFTEAFF

V: TRBV6-5
size: -
length: 14
J: TRBJ2-7
CDR3: CASSLSTSPYEQYF

V: TRBV7-9
size: once
length: 14
J: TRBJ2-5
CDR3: CASSQQVARETQYF

V: TRBV5-6
size: -
length: 12
J: TRBJ1-1
CDR3: CASSLRGTEAFF

V: TRBV11-2
size: -
length: 15
J: TRBJ2-3
CDR3: CASSLLDRVADTQYF

V: TRBV11-2
size: -
length: 18
J: TRBJ2-3
CDR3: CASSFLATSGRSTDTQYF

V: TRBV5-1
size: medium-sized
length: 14
J: TRBJ2-1
CDR3: CASSSGGVRDEQFF

V: TRBV7-3
size: few
length: 13
J: TRBJ1-1
CDR3: CASANSRNTEAFF

V: TRBV5-1
size: -
length: 18
J: TRBJ2-2
CDR3: CASSFGSQTPSNTGELFF

V: TRBV19
size: many
length: 15
J: TRBJ1-1
CDR3: CASSIVSGTGTEAFF

V: TRBV4-1
size: -
length: 17
J: TRBJ2-5
CDR3: CASSQAPKEGAFETQYF

V: TRBV10-1
size: -
length: 14
J: TRBJ1-1
CDR3: CASSAGVRNTEAFF

V: TRBV28
size: few
length: 16
J: TRBJ1-2
CDR3: CASRRALNAHNYGYTF

V: TRBV7-9
size: few
length: 15
J: TRBJ1-5
CDR3: CASSWGQGRNQPQHF

V: TRBV19
size: -
length: 14
J: TRBJ1-1
CDR3: CASAMGGMNTEAFF

V: TRBV6-5
size: once
length: 15
J: TRBJ2-7
CDR3: CASSYSGLNIYEQYF

V: TRBV5-1
size: -
length: 17
J: TRBJ2-1
CDR3: CASSLFPGSPPYNEQFF

V: TRBV4-2
size: -
length: 16
J: TRBJ2-7
CDR3: CASSQVAASDSYEQYF

V: TRBV30
size: -
length: 14
J: TRBJ1-2
CDR3: CAGFDRVVSYGYTF

V: TRBV28
size: -
length: 14
J: TRBJ2-7
CDR3: CASSLGTARYEQYF

V: TRBV25-1
size: -
length: 15
J: TRBJ1-3
CDR3: CASSVDRVSGNTIYF

V: TRBV10-3
size: -
length: 14
J: TRBJ2-7
CDR3: CAISETSSSYEQYF